Presented here are 30 T cell receptor beta chains from one specimen sequenced in a study of T cells in Graves' hyperthyroidism and ophthalmopathy. Amplification yielded TCR beta CDR3 regions, with RNA transcripts as the source. HTBI primers were the set used in a first-round RT-PCR of the TCR CDR3. A single record per CDR3 protein comes from TCRdb applying MiXCR to the multiplex PCR reads. The sample contains more than 550,000 distinct CDR3 sequences, roughly a sixth of which appear only once. The specimen sequenced was blood. These receptors came from a woman aged 45-65 years with Graves' hyperthyroidism that later progressed to Graves' ophthalmopathy.

About this clonotype itself: This sequence may be a read error, since a much larger clone differs from it by one base. The chain joins TRBV28 to TRBJ2-3; 7 bases agree with TRBD1. CDR3 size: 12 residues. Germline assignment: CDR1 MDHEN and CDR2 SYDVKM. This CDR3 is CASSSQGDTRYF. CDR3 nucleotide sequence: TGTGCCAGCAGTTCCCAGGGGGATACGCGGTATTTT.

This clonotype was seen only a few times. The rearrangement links TRBV7-9 to TRBJ1-1; no definite D call. V lost 3 bases and J 1 base, leaving 6 bases between the germline ends. Germline V gene data show CDR1 as SEHNR and CDR2 as FQNEAQ (reference sequence). This CDR3 has 13 residues. For the CDR3, the DNA is TGTGCCAGCAGCTTTCGTAAGAACACTGAAGCTTTCTTT. It specifies CASSFRKNTEAFF.

The chain employs TRBV4-2 and TRBJ2-3; TRBD2 agrees at 12 bases. V lost 0 bases and J lost 2; bases outside the gene matches: 12. This CDR3 has 20 amino acids. In germline, CDR1 is LGHNA, CDR2 YNFKEQ. As DNA, the CDR3 is TGTGCCAGCAGCCAAGAGCCCCTAGCGGGGGGGCTCGGGGACACAGATACGCAGTATTTT. Its protein is CASSQEPLAGGLGDTDTQYF.

This clonotype appeared many times. This rearrangement joins TRBV12-3 or TRBV12-4 to TRBJ2-1; possible D gene TRBD2, 5 bases. This CDR3 contains 13 residues. V dropped 5 bases and J dropped 8 bases, with 13 bases sitting between them. For the CDR3, the DNA is TGTGCCAGCAGTCTGGGCGGGCGAGATGAGCAGTTCTTC. As protein: CASSLGGRDEQFF.

There are many counts of this clonotype. The chain joins TRBV3-1 to TRBJ2-1; D may correspond to TRBD1 or TRBD2 (6 bases each). Germline V gene data show CDR1 as LGHDT and CDR2 as YNNKEL (reference sequence). Trimming shortened V by 1 base and J by 0 bases, and 13 bases separated the two germline ends. The CDR3 covers 17 residues. The DNA for the CDR3 is TGTGCCAGCAGCCAAGTTAGGGGGGCGCGCTCCTACAATGAGCAGTTCTTC. Its translation is CASSQVRGARSYNEQFF.

Ten or more counts support this clonotype. V and J are TRBV2 and TRBJ2-7; TRBD1 agrees at 9 bases. CDR3 length: 14 amino acids. V lost 7 bases and J lost 0; bases outside the gene matches: 4. Germline-derived CDR1 and CDR2 are SNHLY and FYNNEI. CDR3 DNA sequence: TGTGCCAGCACGGACAGGGGCCACTCCTACGAGCAGTACTTC. This gives the protein CASTDRGHSYEQYF.

In this sample, this clonotype turned up a few times. The chain links TRBV6-1 to TRBJ2-1, with 7 bases aligning to TRBD2. The CDR3 runs 15 residues. CDR1 and CDR2 (germline): MNHNS, SASEGT. J gave up 0 bases and V 10 bases, and 9 bases lay outside the gene matches. The CDR3: CAITRGFASYNEQFF. CDR3 nucleotides: TGTGCCATCACGCGGGGGTTTGCCTCCTACAATGAGCAGTTCTTC.

This clonotype was counted only a few times. The chain uses TRBV27 and TRBJ1-5, with D perhaps matching TRBD1 (5 bases). CDR3 length equals 15 residues. The V end lost 2 bases, the J end lost 3 bases, and 11 bases lay between the germline ends. Germline CDR1 MNHEY, CDR2 SMNVEV (reference sequence). The CDR3 DNA is TGTGCCAGCAGTTTAAGCGACAGCAACAATCAGCCCCAGCATTTT. Protein product: CASSLSDSNNQPQHF.

The chain uses TRBV6-2 or TRBV6-3 and TRBJ2-1; 8 bases are a match to TRBD2. Germline CDR1 MNHEY, CDR2 SVGEGT. This CDR3 comprises 15 residues. V was clipped by 3 bases and J by 6 bases; unmatched bases: 7. The CDR3 protein is CASSYTAGGVNEQFF. The CDR3 DNA reads TGTGCCAGCAGTTATACGGCGGGGGGTGTCAATGAGCAGTTCTTC.

This clonotype was picked up many times. This rearrangement joins TRBV3-1 to TRBJ2-7; a weak D match, TRBD2 (5 bases). V lost 1 base, J lost 0 bases, and 7 bases lay in between. Looked up from germline, CDR1 is LGHDT and CDR2 is YNNKEL (reference sequence). The CDR3 runs 14 residues. The CDR3 is CASSQGTDSYEQYF. The DNA for the CDR3 is TGTGCCAGCAGCCAAGGGACTGACTCCTACGAGCAGTACTTC.

The J gene is TRBJ1-3, the V gene TRBV10-3, with D possibly TRBD1 on 5 matching bases. The CDR3 covers 16 residues. V was trimmed by 0 bases and J by 3 bases, leaving 12 bases between them. Germline CDR1 and CDR2: ENHRY and SYGVKD. Here the CDR3 reads CAISESWAGIGNTIYF. CDR3 in DNA: TGTGCCATCAGTGAGTCATGGGCAGGGATTGGAAACACCATATATTTT.

In this sample, this clonotype turned up many times. The genes are TRBV2 and TRBJ1-1; maybe TRBD1 (6 bases). Germline V gene data show CDR1 as SNHLY and CDR2 as FYNNEI. The CDR3 has 14 amino acids. The V gene lost 6 bases and the J gene lost 0 bases, with 11 bases spanning the gap. The CDR3 bases are TGTGCCAGCAGCCCAGGGGTGGTGAACACTGAAGCTTTCTTT. Amino acids: CASSPGVVNTEAFF.

This clonotype was seen many times. The chain links TRBV5-1 to TRBJ2-1, with D possibly being TRBD2 (6 bases). The CDR3 covers 15 residues. The germline V gene encodes CDR1 SGHRS and CDR2 YFSETQ. Trimming stripped 0 bases from V and 9 bases from J, with 16 bases between. Here the CDR3 reads CASSLAGGAGREQFF. CDR3 bases: TGCGCCAGCAGCTTGGCCGGAGGGGCCGGTCGTGAGCAGTTCTTC.

This clonotype was observed a handful of times. The chain joins TRBV15 to TRBJ1-1; weak D call: TRBD1 (5 bases). V lost 1 base to trimming and J lost 6 bases, with 12 bases between them. CDR1 LNHNV and CDR2 YYDKDF come from the germline V gene (reference sequence). CDR3 length equals 14 residues. CDR3 sequence reads: CATSRVGGSPEAFF. The CDR3 DNA reads as TGTGCCACCAGCAGAGTGGGGGGTTCCCCTGAAGCTTTCTTT.

There are many counts of this clonotype. The rearrangement uses TRBV6-2 or TRBV6-3 and TRBJ1-1; TRBD1 agrees at 7 bases. CDR3 length: 17 amino acids. Germline lookup yields CDR1 MNHEY and CDR2 SVGEGT. With V trimmed by 2 bases and J by 3 bases, 12 bases remained unmatched. In DNA, the CDR3 is TGTGCCAGCAGTTACGCCACAGGGGAATCCTTGGACACTGAAGCTTTCTTT. Its protein is CASSYATGESLDTEAFF.

This clonotype has a count of ten or more. The CDR3 region has the DNA TGTGCCAGCAGCCAAGAGGGGAAGGGGGCTTATACGCAGTATTTT. The encoded protein is CASSQEGKGAYTQYF. The rearrangement links TRBV3-1 to TRBJ2-3, with 7 bases matching TRBD1. This CDR3 has 15 amino acids. Germline CDR1 is LGHDT and CDR2 is YNNKEL (reference sequence). After removal of 0 bases from V and 7 bases from J, the junction contained 7 bases not matched to a gene.

This clonotype was found a few times. The V and J genes are TRBV28 and TRBJ2-7; 8 bases match TRBD2. Germline lookup yields CDR1 MDHEN and CDR2 SYDVKM. After removal of 4 bases from V and 5 bases from J, the junction contained 10 bases not matched to a gene. The CDR3 loop spans 15 amino acids. CDR3 nucleotides: TGTGCCAGCAGTTGGGGGACTAGGAATTCTCACGAGCAGTACTTC. This sequence encodes CASSWGTRNSHEQYF.

This clonotype came up many times. The V call is TRBV2, the J call TRBJ2-7, with 8 bases matching TRBD1. CDR3 length: 15 residues. Germline CDR1 and CDR2: SNHLY and FYNNEI. The ends lost 6 bases at V and 0 bases at J; junction bases unmatched: 7. CDR3 protein: CASSPRDRSSYEQYF. The CDR3 nucleotides are TGTGCCAGCAGCCCCCGGGACAGGAGCTCCTACGAGCAGTACTTC.

The count of this clonotype is one. A clone one base away is much larger, so this may be a read error. The CDR3 reads CASSLFGGAESDNEQFF. The CDR3 DNA reads TGTGCCAGCAGTTTATTCGGGGGGGCCGAGAGCGACAATGAGCAGTTCTTC. The J gene is TRBJ2-1, the V gene TRBV27, with 8 bases aligning to TRBD2. Germline V gene data show CDR1 as MNHEY and CDR2 as SMNVEV (reference sequence). V lost 1 base and J lost 5; bases outside the gene matches: 10. This CDR3 is built from 17 residues.

This chain joins TRBV25-1 and TRBJ2-3, with D tentatively TRBD1 or TRBD2 (6 bases each). CDR1 is MGHDK and CDR2 is SYGVNS in the germline V gene. Between the trimmed V and J ends, which lost 7 bases and 5 bases, there was a span of 19 bases. CDR3 length: 15 residues. The CDR3 protein is CASNVGGAPGDTQYF. The DNA for the CDR3 is TGTGCCAGCAACGTCGGGGGCGCCCCGGGAGATACGCAGTATTTT.

This clonotype was counted many times. The chain is built from TRBV11-2 and TRBJ1-1; D may be TRBD1 (6 bases). Germline CDR1 is SGHAT and CDR2 is FQNNGV. Trimming stripped 0 bases from V and 6 bases from J, with 14 bases between. The CDR3 has 15 residues. The CDR3 reads CASSLDYRVSAEAFF. The DNA for the CDR3 is TGTGCCAGCAGCTTAGATTACAGGGTGAGCGCTGAAGCTTTCTTT.

This clonotype appeared a few times. This chain connects TRBV3-1 to TRBJ2-4; no clear D. The CDR3 consists of 12 residues. V lost 4 bases and J lost 15, with 16 bases in between. Germline V lookup: CDR1 LGHDT, CDR2 YNNKEL (reference sequence). CDR3 region: CASSPRDGRRYF. The CDR3 DNA reads TGTGCCAGCAGCCCCAGAGACGGAAGAAGGTACTTC.

This clonotype was observed many times. This chain joins TRBV15 and TRBJ2-3, with 9 bases lining up with TRBD2. This CDR3 contains 16 residues. In germline, CDR1 is LNHNV, CDR2 YYDKDF (reference sequence). Trimming removed 3 bases from V and 6 bases from J; junction bases left unmatched: 10. This chain's CDR3 is CATSRAAGGPWDTQYF. In DNA form, the CDR3 reads TGTGCCACCAGCAGGGCGGCGGGGGGGCCCTGGGATACGCAGTATTTT.

This clonotype was detected ten times or more. The chain employs TRBV4-1 and TRBJ1-1; 7 bases align to TRBD1. CDR1 and CDR2 (germline): MGHRA, YSYEKL. V lost 0 bases, J lost 0 bases, and 10 bases stayed unmatched. This CDR3 contains 18 residues. The chain's CDR3 is CASSQDSRRGALNTEAFF. CDR3 nucleotides: TGCGCCAGCAGCCAAGATTCCCGCAGGGGGGCCTTGAACACTGAAGCTTTCTTT.

This clonotype was seen only a few times. CDR3 in amino acids: CSARDLGTGGFETQYF. The CDR3 DNA is TGCAGTGCTAGAGATCTAGGGACAGGGGGCTTCGAGACCCAGTACTTC. The genes are TRBV20-1 and TRBJ2-5, with 12 bases that match TRBD1. Germline-derived CDR1 and CDR2 are DFQATT and SNEGSKA (reference sequence). This CDR3 comprises 16 residues. Losses at the gene ends were 0 bases for V and 5 bases for J; bases not matched to a gene: 7.

This clonotype was observed many times. The chain employs TRBV7-9 and TRBJ2-1; D remains unclear. Per the germline V gene, CDR1 is SEHNR and CDR2 is FQNEAQ (reference sequence). Trimming took off 1 base at V and 4 bases at J, with 8 bases between the two ends. CDR3 length: 14 amino acids. In DNA, the CDR3 is TGTGCCAGCAGCTTAGTGGCAGCATACAATGAGCAGTTCTTC. It specifies CASSLVAAYNEQFF.

V gene TRBV29-1 combines with J gene TRBJ1-3; TRBD1 matches at 7 bases. The CDR3 contains 13 residues. V was clipped by 7 bases and J by 2 bases; unmatched bases: 5. Germline V gene sequence: CDR1 SQVTM, CDR2 ANQGSEA. This CDR3 is CSALQGAGNTIYF. CDR3 DNA: TGCAGCGCACTCCAGGGGGCTGGAAACACCATATATTTT.

In regard to this clonotype: This sequence may be a read error, since a much larger clone differs from it by one base. CDR3 loop: CASGGRTGPDTEAFF. The CDR3 coding sequence is TGCGCCAGCGGCGGAAGGACAGGACCGGACACTGAAGCTTTCTTT. The V call is TRBV5-1, the J call TRBJ1-1; TRBD1 agrees at 7 bases. With 7 bases clipped from V and 3 bases from J, the junction kept 12 bases outside the gene matches. Germline V gives CDR1 SGHRS, CDR2 YFSETQ. This CDR3 spans 15 amino acids.

This clonotype was counted a few times. The V gene is TRBV12-3 or TRBV12-4, the J gene TRBJ1-1, with D unclear. This CDR3 is built from 13 residues. The V end lost 3 bases, the J end lost 6 bases, and 11 bases lay between the germline ends. Written as DNA, the CDR3 is TGTGCCAGCAGTTTTCTCTGGATCGCTGAAGCTTTCTTT. This gives the protein CASSFLWIAEAFF.

The table lists this clonotype with a few counts. This chain uses TRBV12-3 or TRBV12-4 with TRBJ1-4; 7 bases agree with TRBD1. The CDR3 length is 14 residues. The J segment lost 7 bases and the V segment lost 2 bases, leaving 4 bases of the junction unmatched. In nucleotides, the CDR3 is TGTGCCAGCAGTTTACAGGGGGGGATTGAAAAACTGTTTTTT. The encoded protein is CASSLQGGIEKLFF.